This T cell receptor (beta chain) was profiled in a study of blood T cell repertoires in COVID-19. For the study at large: Acute-phase and convalescent COVID-19 samples originated in the United States, Italy and Spain. T cells, B-cell-depleted T cells, or PBMCs provided the cDNA or gDNA that served as material.

In the source study's methods: The assay estimated nucleated cells by amplifying reference gene primers. Clones were read by immunoSEQ multiplex PCR, and TCRdb kept only the in-frame ones, dropping some. V, J and clone size derive from that table, while D and trimming were established from the DNA sequence. In the table there are approximately 32,000 clones, 85% to 90% of which are singletons. This CDR3 spans 17 amino acids. J was trimmed by 5 bases and V by 4 bases; bases with no gene match: 13. Germline CDR1 is SGDLS and CDR2 is YYNGEE. The chain has TRBV9 and TRBJ2-2; the match to TRBD2 covers 8 bases. The TCR was taken from a human donor in a cohort sampled during active COVID-19. Sequencing was done on a sample of peripheral blood. The CDR3 protein is CASSPRVAGGRTGELFF. Written as DNA, the CDR3 is TGTGCCAGCAGCCCCCGAGTGGCGGGGGGCCGTACCGGGGAGCTGTTTTTT.